What follows is one T cell receptor beta chain and its context. From germline, CDR1 is KGHSH and CDR2 LQKENI. The CDR3 loop spans 14 amino acids. This specimen belongs to a study of T cells expressing NK-cell markers. After re-calling the 5' RACE reads, TCRdb lists one entry per CDR3 protein, DNA absent. The sample totals hundreds of thousands of distinct CDR3 sequences. The chain links TRBV18 to TRBJ1-1. Specimen: blood T cells: a sorted CD56 or NKG2C T cell subset, CD4+ or CD8+ T cells, or bulk PBMC T cells (not recorded which). The receptor's source is a woman aged 18-69 years in good health. The CDR3 sequence: CASSTDRMNTEAFF.